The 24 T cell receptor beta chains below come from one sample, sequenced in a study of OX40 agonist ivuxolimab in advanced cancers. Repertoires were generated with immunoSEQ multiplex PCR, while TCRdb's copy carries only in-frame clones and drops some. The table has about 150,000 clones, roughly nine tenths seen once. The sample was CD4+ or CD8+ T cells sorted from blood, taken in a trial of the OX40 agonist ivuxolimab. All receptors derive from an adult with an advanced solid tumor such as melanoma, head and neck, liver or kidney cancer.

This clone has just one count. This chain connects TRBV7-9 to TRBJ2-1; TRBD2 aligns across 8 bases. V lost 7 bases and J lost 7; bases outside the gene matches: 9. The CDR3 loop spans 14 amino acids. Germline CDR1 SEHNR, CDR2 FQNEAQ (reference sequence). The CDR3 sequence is CASTQGTSFNEQFF. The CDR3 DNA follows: TGTGCCAGCACTCAAGGGACTAGTTTTAATGAGCAGTTCTTC.

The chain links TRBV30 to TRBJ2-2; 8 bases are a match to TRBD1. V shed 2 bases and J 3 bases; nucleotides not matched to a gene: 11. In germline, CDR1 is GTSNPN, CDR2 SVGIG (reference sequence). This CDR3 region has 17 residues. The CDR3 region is CAWSSPRTGIYTGELFF. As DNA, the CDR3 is TGTGCCTGGAGTTCCCCACGGACAGGGATATACACCGGGGAGCTGTTTTTT.

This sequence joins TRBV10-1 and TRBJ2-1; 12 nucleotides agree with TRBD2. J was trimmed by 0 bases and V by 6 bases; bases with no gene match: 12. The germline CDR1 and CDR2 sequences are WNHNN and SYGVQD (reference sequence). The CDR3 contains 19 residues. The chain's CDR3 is CASSPPSGRAGSSYNEQFF. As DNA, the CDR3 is TGCGCCAGCAGCCCACCTAGCGGGAGGGCTGGTAGCTCCTACAATGAGCAGTTCTTC.

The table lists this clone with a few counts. CDR3 protein: CASSGRSGNGYTF. The CDR3 coding sequence is TGTGCCAGCAGCGGGAGATCGGGAAATGGCTACACCTTC. The chain uses TRBV6-5 and TRBJ1-2; unclear D gene. This CDR3 is 13 amino acids long. Deletions cut 6 bases from V and 6 bases from J, with 14 bases between. Germline lookup yields CDR1 MNHEY and CDR2 SVGAGI.

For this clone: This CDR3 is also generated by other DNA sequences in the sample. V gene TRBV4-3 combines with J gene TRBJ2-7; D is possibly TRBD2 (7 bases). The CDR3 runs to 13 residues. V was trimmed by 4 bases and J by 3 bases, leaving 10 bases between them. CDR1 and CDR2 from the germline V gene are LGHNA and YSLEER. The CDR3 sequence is CASSRGGDYEQYF. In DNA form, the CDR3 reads TGCGCCAGCAGCCGAGGGGGGGACTACGAGCAGTACTTC.

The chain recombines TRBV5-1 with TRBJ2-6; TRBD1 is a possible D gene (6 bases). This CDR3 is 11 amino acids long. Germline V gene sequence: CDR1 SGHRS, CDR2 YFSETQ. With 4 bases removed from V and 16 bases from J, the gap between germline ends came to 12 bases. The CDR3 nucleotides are TGCGCCAGCAGCACCAGGGGATTTCTGACTTTC. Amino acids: CASSTRGFLTF.

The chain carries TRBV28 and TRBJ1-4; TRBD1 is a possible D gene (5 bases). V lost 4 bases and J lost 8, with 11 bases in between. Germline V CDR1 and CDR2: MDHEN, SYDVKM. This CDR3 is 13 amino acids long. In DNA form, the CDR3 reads TGTGCCAGCAGTTACGGGGGAAGCGAAAAACTGTTTTTT. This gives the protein CASSYGGSEKLFF.

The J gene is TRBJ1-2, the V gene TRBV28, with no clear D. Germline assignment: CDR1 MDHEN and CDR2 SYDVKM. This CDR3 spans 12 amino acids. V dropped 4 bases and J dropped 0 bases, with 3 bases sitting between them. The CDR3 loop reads CASSWTNYGYTF. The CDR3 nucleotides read TGTGCCAGCAGTTGGACTAACTATGGCTACACCTTC.

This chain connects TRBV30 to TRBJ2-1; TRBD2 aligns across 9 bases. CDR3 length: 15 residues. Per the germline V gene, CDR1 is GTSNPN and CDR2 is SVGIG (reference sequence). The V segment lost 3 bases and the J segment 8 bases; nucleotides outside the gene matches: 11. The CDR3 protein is CAWSPLSREGHEQFF. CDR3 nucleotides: TGTGCCTGGAGCCCCCTCTCGCGGGAGGGGCATGAGCAGTTCTTC.

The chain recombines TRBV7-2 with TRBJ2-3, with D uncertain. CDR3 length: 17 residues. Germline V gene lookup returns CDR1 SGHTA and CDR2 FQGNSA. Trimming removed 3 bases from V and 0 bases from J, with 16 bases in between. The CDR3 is CASSFTSRFSSTDTQYF. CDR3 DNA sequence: TGTGCCAGCAGCTTTACTTCACGGTTCTCTAGCACAGATACGCAGTATTTT.

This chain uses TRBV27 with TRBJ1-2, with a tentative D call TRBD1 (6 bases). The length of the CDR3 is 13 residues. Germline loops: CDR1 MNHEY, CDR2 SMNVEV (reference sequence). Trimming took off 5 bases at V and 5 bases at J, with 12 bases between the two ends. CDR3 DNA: TGTGCCAGCAGTACGATAACAGGGTATGGCTACACCTTC. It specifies CASSTITGYGYTF.

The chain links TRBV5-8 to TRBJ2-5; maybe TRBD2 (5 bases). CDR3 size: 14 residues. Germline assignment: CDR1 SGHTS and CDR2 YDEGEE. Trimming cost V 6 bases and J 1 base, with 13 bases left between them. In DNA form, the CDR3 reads TGTGCCAGCATATCCGGACTGAGCCAAGAGACCCAGTACTTC. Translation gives CASISGLSQETQYF.

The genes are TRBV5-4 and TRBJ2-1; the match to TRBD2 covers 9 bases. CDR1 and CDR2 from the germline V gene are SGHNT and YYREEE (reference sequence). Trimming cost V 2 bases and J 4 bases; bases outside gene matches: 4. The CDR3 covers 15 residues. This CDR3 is CASSFRLAAYNEQFF. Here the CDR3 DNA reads TGTGCCAGCAGCTTCCGACTAGCGGCATACAATGAGCAGTTCTTC.

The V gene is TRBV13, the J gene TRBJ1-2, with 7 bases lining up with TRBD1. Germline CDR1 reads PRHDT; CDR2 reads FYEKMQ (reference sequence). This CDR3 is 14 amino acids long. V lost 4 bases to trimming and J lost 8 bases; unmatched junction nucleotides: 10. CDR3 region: CASSYTTGVKGYTF. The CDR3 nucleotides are TGTGCCAGCAGCTACACCACAGGGGTAAAAGGCTACACCTTC.

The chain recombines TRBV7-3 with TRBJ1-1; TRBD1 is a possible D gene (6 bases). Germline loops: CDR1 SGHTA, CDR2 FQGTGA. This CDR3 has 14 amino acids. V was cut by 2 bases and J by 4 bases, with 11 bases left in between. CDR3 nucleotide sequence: TGTGCCAGCAGCTTACGGGGGCTGGGCACTGAAGCTTTCTTT. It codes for CASSLRGLGTEAFF.

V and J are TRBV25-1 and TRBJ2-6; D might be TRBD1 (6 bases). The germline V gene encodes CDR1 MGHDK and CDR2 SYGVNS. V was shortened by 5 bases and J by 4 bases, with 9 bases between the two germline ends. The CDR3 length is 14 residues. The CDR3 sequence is CASSLTGGANVLTF. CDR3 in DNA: TGTGCCAGCAGTTTAACAGGGGGGGCCAACGTCCTGACTTTC.

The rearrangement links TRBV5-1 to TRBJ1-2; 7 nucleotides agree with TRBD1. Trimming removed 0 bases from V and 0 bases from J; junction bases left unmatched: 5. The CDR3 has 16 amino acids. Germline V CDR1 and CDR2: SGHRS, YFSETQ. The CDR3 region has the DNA TGCGCCAGCAGCTTGGACAGGGGAGGGACTAACTATGGCTACACCTTC. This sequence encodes CASSLDRGGTNYGYTF.

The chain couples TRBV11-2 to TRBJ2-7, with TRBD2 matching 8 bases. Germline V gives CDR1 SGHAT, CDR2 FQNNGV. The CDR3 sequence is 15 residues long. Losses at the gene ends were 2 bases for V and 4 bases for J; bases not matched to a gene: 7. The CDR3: CASSLRPGGPYEQYF. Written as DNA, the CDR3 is TGTGCCAGCAGCTTAAGGCCGGGAGGGCCTTACGAGCAGTACTTC.

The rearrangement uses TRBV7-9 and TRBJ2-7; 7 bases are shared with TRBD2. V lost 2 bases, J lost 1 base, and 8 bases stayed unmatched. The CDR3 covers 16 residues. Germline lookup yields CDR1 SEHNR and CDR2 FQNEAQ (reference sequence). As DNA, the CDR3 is TGTGCCAGCAGCTTAAAGGCGGGGGAAGATTCCTACGAGCAGTACTTC. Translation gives CASSLKAGEDSYEQYF.

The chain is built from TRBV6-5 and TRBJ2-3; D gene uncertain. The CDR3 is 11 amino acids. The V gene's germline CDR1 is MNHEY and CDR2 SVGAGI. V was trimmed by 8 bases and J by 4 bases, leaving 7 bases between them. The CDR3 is CASGFADTQYF. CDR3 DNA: TGTGCCAGCGGGTTCGCAGATACGCAGTATTTT.

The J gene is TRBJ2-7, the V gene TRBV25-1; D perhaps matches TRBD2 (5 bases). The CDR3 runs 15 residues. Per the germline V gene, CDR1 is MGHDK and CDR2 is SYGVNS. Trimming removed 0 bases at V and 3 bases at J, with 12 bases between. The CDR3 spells CASSEYSIGVYEQYF. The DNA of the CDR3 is TGTGCCAGCAGTGAATATTCGATCGGGGTCTACGAGCAGTACTTC.

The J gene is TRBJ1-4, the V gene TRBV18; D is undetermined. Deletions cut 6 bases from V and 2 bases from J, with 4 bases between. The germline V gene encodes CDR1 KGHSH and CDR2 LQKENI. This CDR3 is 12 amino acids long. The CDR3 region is CASSPTNEKLFF. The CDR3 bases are TGTGCCAGCTCCCCTACTAATGAAAAACTGTTTTTT.

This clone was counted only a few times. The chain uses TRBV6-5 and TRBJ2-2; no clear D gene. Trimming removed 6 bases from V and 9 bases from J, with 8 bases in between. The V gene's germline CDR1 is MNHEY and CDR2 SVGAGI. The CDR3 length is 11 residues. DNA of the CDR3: TGTGCCAGCAGCTCGACCCGGGAGCTGTTTTTT. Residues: CASSSTRELFF.

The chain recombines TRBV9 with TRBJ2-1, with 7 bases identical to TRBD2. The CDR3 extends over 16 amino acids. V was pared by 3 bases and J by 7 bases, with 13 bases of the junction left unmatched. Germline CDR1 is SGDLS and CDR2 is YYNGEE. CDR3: CASSASRGGSTNEQFF. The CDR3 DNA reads TGTGCCAGCAGCGCCTCTCGGGGCGGGAGTACGAATGAGCAGTTCTTC.